This T cell receptor (beta chain) stems from a study of beta chain features in type 1 diabetes. Study conclusions and caveats: TCRB CDR3s from Type 1 diabetes patients were moderately but significantly shorter in all four CD4+ subsets. TCRB repertoires of naive, central memory and Treg cells appeared more similar among patients than among healthy donors.

The count of this clone is one. Its target is unknown. V dropped 4 bases and J dropped 8; count of bases not matched to a gene: 7. The germline gives CDR1 SGHVS, CDR2 FQNEAQ. The CDR3 is made up of 13 amino acids. Expressed TCRB transcripts got sequenced, as all isolated RNA was reverse transcribed. It was found that naive, central memory and regulatory T cell samples averaged around 3.6 million reads. Using immunoSEQ multiplex PCR, the repertoire was profiled, and TCRdb retains in-frame clones only, with some absent. The table has 640,000 or so clones, roughly 12% seen once. This sequence originates from a young man with type 1 diabetes. Sequencing was performed on naive CD4+ T cells from blood. The chain uses TRBV7-8 and TRBJ1-2; 7 positions agree with TRBD1. The CDR3 nucleotides are TGTGCCAGCAGCTGGGAACAGGGGCACGGCTACACCTTC. Translation gives CASSWEQGHGYTF. Looking up the rest from reference TRBV7-8 and TRBJ1-2 gives the full variable domain: GAGVSQSPRYKVAKRGQDVALRCDPISGHVSLFWYQQALGQGPEFLTYFQNEAQLDKSGLPSDRFFAERPEGSVSTLKIQRTQQEDSAVYLCASSWEQGHGYTFGSGTRLTVV.